This TCR beta chain emerged from a study of T cells after yellow fever vaccination. Generation of TCR cDNA used 5'RACE template switching (which added a universal primer site and UMIs). TCRdb re-analysed the 5' RACE reads in MiXCR, keeping a single row per CDR3 protein. Of approximately 510,000 distinct CDR3 sequences detected, around a fifth appear once; the ten largest clones hold roughly a sixth. The germline V gene encodes CDR1 SGHNT and CDR2 YYREEE (reference sequence). This CDR3 has 13 amino acids. Losses at the gene ends were 2 bases for V and 6 bases for J; bases not matched to a gene: 2. This clonotype has only a few counts.

Source: PBMCs, taken less than 25 days after the first yellow fever vaccination. The gene calls are TRBV5-4 and TRBJ2-7; TRBD1 aligns across 10 bases. The sequence was obtained from a man aged 18 to 35 who received the YFV17D yellow fever vaccine. This chain's CDR3 is CASSLDRGREQYV. The DNA of the CDR3 is TGTGCCAGCAGCTTAGACAGGGGGCGCGAGCAGTACGTC.